This paragraph covers one TCR beta chain sequence. The record originates from a study of blood T cell repertoires in COVID-19. Study-level information: Samples of COVID-19 (acute and convalescent) were obtained from the United States, Italy and Spain.

Clones were sequenced by immunoSEQ multiplex PCR, and TCRdb holds only the in-frame ones, with some missing. The sample holds hundreds of thousands of clones, 88% seen once. V trimming: 5 bases; J trimming: 2 bases; junction bases outside the gene matches: 15. Germline V gives CDR1 MNHEY, CDR2 SMNVEV (reference sequence). CDR3 length: 17 residues. The specimen sequenced was peripheral blood. V and J are TRBV27 and TRBJ2-7; 7 positions match TRBD1. The TCR originated in a woman aged 25 to 45 with COVID-19, enrolled during active disease. The CDR3 nucleotides read TGTGCCAGCAGTCACCAGCCCGTTGACAGGGTCCCCTACGAGCAGTACTTC. This codes for CASSHQPVDRVPYEQYF.